The T cell receptor beta chain under discussion was sequenced for a study of T cell responses to AZD1222 COVID-19 vaccine. The study, taken as a whole, reports: Increased Spike-specific TCR breadth and depth were observed after two AZD1222 doses. Regions left unmutated in variants are reportedly the target of nearly half of spike-specific TCRs. Just 5 to 7 people given AZD1222 tested seropositive at baseline.

Using immunoSEQ multiplex PCR, the repertoire was profiled, and TCRdb retains in-frame clones only, with some absent. The data show under 50,000 clones, 85% to 90% seen once. Comments on this clone: As yet, its antigen is unknown.

Doses given second, at about 4 or about 12 weeks, were pooled. With V trimmed by 1 base and J by 5 bases, 4 bases remained unmatched. This CDR3 spans 15 amino acids. CDR1 is MDHEN, CDR2 SYDVKM, per germline. The sequence was collected from an adult who received the AZD1222 COVID-19 vaccine. The gene calls are TRBV28 and TRBJ2-7; 11 bases map to TRBD2. The sequenced sample was peripheral blood, obtained 28 days after the second AZD1222 dose. DNA for the CDR3: TGTGCCAGCAGTTTATATACTAGCGGGAGACACGAGCAGTACTTC. Its translation is CASSLYTSGRHEQYF.